These 23 T cell receptor beta chains were sequenced from one sample in a study of Graves' ophthalmopathy and Graves' hyperthyroidism. Amplified material comprised TCR beta CDR3 regions derived from RNA transcripts. Amplification began with first-round RT-PCR using HTBI primers, then second-round multiplex PCR was performed. A single record per CDR3 protein comes from TCRdb applying MiXCR to the multiplex PCR reads. The sample consists of roughly 610,000 distinct CDR3 sequences, around a fifth of them appearing once. The sequencing input was peripheral blood. The receptors were sampled from a woman in her late teens or twenties with stable Graves' hyperthyroidism. Some clones in this sample may be carry-over from other donors' samples.

This clonotype has at least ten counts. This chain connects TRBV5-6 to TRBJ1-1; no clear D. The V end lost 0 bases, the J end lost 6 bases, and 9 bases lay between the germline ends. The CDR3 extends over 13 amino acids. From germline, CDR1 is SGHDT and CDR2 YYEEEE. The CDR3 DNA reads as TGTGCCAGCAGCTTGGGGGGATCGCCTGAAGCTTTCTTT. Translating it yields CASSLGGSPEAFF.

This clonotype occurred a few times. The chain links TRBV12-3 or TRBV12-4 to TRBJ2-4, with D possibly matching TRBD1 (6 bases). This CDR3 is 16 amino acids long. Trimming took off 7 bases at V and 4 bases at J, with 20 bases between the two ends. This chain's CDR3 is CASKPDSNLRKNIQYF. CDR3 coding DNA: TGTGCCAGCAAACCGGACAGCAACCTGAGAAAAAACATTCAGTACTTC.

This clonotype was detected a few times. The chain has TRBV7-9 and TRBJ1-1; no clear D gene. V was clipped by 5 bases and J by 5 bases, with 9 bases between them. CDR3 length equals 12 residues. CDR1 and CDR2 from the germline V gene are SEHNR and FQNEAQ (reference sequence). This CDR3 is CASSGGHTEAFF. In DNA form, the CDR3 reads TGTGCCAGCAGCGGAGGCCATACTGAAGCTTTCTTT.

At least ten counts were recorded for this clonotype. The chain is built from TRBV20-1 and TRBJ2-7; a weak D match, TRBD1 (6 bases). Trimming left V 4 bases short and J 2 bases short, with 12 bases between. The CDR3 extends over 13 amino acids. From germline, CDR1 is DFQATT and CDR2 SNEGSKA (reference sequence). The CDR3 protein is CSATGHGTYEQYF. CDR3 DNA: TGCAGTGCTACGGGACATGGGACCTACGAGCAGTACTTC.

The J gene is TRBJ2-7, the V gene TRBV2; TRBD1 matches 7 bases. The germline V gene encodes CDR1 SNHLY and CDR2 FYNNEI. CDR3 size: 13 residues. V trimming: 3 bases; J trimming: 3 bases; junction bases outside the gene matches: 2. The CDR3, as DNA: TGTGCCAGCAGTGATGACAGGGACTACGAGCAGTACTTC. Translation gives CASSDDRDYEQYF. Combining the CDR3 with reference TRBV2 and TRBJ2-7 gives the whole variable domain EPEVTQTPSHQVTQMGQEVILRCVPISNHLYFYWYRQILGQKVEFLVSFYNNEISEKSEIFDDQFSVERPDGSNFTLKIRSTKLEDSAMYFCASSDDRDYEQYFGPGTRLTVT.

This clonotype was recorded many times. The rearrangement links TRBV4-2 to TRBJ1-1; 9 nucleotides line up with TRBD1. J lost 4 bases, V lost 1 base, and 4 bases had no gene match. The CDR3 spans 15 residues. The V gene's germline CDR1 is LGHNA and CDR2 YNFKEQ. Written as DNA, the CDR3 is TGTGCCAGCAGCCAAGGGGACAGGGACCTCACTGAAGCTTTCTTT. This encodes CASSQGDRDLTEAFF.

The chain links TRBV15 to TRBJ2-7, with D tentatively TRBD1 (6 bases). This CDR3 contains 15 residues. Germline V gene sequence: CDR1 LNHNV, CDR2 YYDKDF (reference sequence). V was cut by 3 bases and J by 0 bases, with 12 bases left in between. CDR3 in DNA: TGTGCCACCAGCAGGCCCGGGACACTCTCCTACGAGCAGTACTTC. Translated, it gives CATSRPGTLSYEQYF.

This clonotype was found a few times. V is TRBV7-6 and J is TRBJ1-3; perhaps TRBD1 as D (5 bases). This CDR3 comprises 15 residues. From germline, CDR1 is SGHVS and CDR2 FNYEAQ. V dropped 4 bases and J dropped 4 bases, with 14 bases sitting between them. For the CDR3, the DNA is TGTGCCAGCAGCTCCGGTCCAAGGGACGGAAACACCATATATTTT. It codes for CASSSGPRDGNTIYF. Combining the CDR3 with reference TRBV7-6 and TRBJ1-3 gives the whole variable domain GAGVSQSPRYKVTKRGQDVALRCDPISGHVSLYWYRQALGQGPEFLTYFNYEAQQDKSGLPNDRFSAERPEGSISTLTIQRTEQRDSAMYRCASSSGPRDGNTIYFGEGSWLTVV.

This clonotype was observed a handful of times. Since a much larger clone is just one base distant, this may be a read error. The V gene is TRBV12-3 or TRBV12-4, the J gene TRBJ1-1; D uncertain. The CDR3 spans 13 residues. The CDR3 sequence is CASSLWMNTEACF. The CDR3 DNA reads TGTGCCAGCAGTTTGTGGATGAACACTGAAGCTTGCTTT.

The genes are TRBV27 and TRBJ2-7, with no clear D. V was shortened by 2 bases and J by 4 bases, with 9 bases between the two germline ends. The length of the CDR3 is 13 residues. Germline CDR1 and CDR2: MNHEY and SMNVEV (reference sequence). The CDR3 here is CASSLTAKYEQYF. CDR3 in DNA: TGTGCCAGCAGTTTAACGGCAAAATACGAGCAGTACTTC.

The chain joins TRBV24-1 to TRBJ2-2, with D possibly matching TRBD2 (6 bases). CDR1 is KGHDR, CDR2 SFDVKD, per germline. V was trimmed by 5 bases and J by 6 bases, leaving 24 bases between them. The CDR3 length is 18 residues. The CDR3 DNA is TGTGCCACCAGTGCTCAAACGGGACTCCCTCGGGGGTCCGGGGAGCTGTTTTTT. It specifies CATSAQTGLPRGSGELFF.

This clonotype was counted many times. The chain recombines TRBV12-3 or TRBV12-4 with TRBJ2-5, with D perhaps TRBD2 (5 bases). Deletions cut 4 bases from V and 5 bases from J, with 14 bases between. CDR3 length: 14 amino acids. Here the CDR3 reads CASSSAEGKETQYF. CDR3 sequence (DNA): TGTGCCAGCAGTTCCGCTGAGGGCAAGGAGACCCAGTACTTC.

This clonotype appeared many times. This chain connects TRBV28 to TRBJ2-7, with D possibly called TRBD1 or TRBD2 (5 bases each). The V gene's germline CDR1 is MDHEN and CDR2 SYDVKM. The CDR3 sequence is 15 residues long. V lost 4 bases, J lost 5 bases, and 18 bases lay in between. The CDR3 nucleotides read TGTGCCAGCAGTTCCCTCAGGGACGGTGAGAACGAGCAGTACTTC. Translated, it gives CASSSLRDGENEQYF.

This clonotype came up many times. The V and J genes are TRBV12-3 or TRBV12-4 and TRBJ2-7, with 12 bases lining up with TRBD2. The V segment lost 1 base and the J segment 3 bases; nucleotides outside the gene matches: 4. The CDR3 totals 16 residues. For the CDR3, the DNA is TGTGCCAGCAGTTTAGGACTAGCGGGAGACTACTACGAGCAGTACTTC. Its translation: CASSLGLAGDYYEQYF.

This clonotype was seen ten or more times. The chain couples TRBV2 to TRBJ2-2; maybe TRBD2 (6 bases). Trimming pared 7 bases from V and 2 bases from J, leaving 11 bases between. The CDR3 totals 14 residues. Germline V gives CDR1 SNHLY, CDR2 FYNNEI. The CDR3 DNA reads TGTGCCAGCAAAGAGGGAGGTAACACCGGGGAGCTGTTTTTT. The encoded protein is CASKEGGNTGELFF. The full variable domain, rest sourced from reference TRBV2 and TRBJ2-2, is EPEVTQTPSHQVTQMGQEVILRCVPISNHLYFYWYRQILGQKVEFLVSFYNNEISEKSEIFDDQFSVERPDGSNFTLKIRSTKLEDSAMYFCASKEGGNTGELFFGEGSRLTVL.

The chain combines TRBV6-5 with TRBJ1-6; TRBD1 is a possible D gene (5 bases). Trimming cost V 2 bases and J 4 bases, with 9 bases left between them. Germline V gene data show CDR1 as MNHEY and CDR2 as SVGAGI. This CDR3 spans 15 amino acids. CDR3 nucleotide sequence: TGTGCCAGCAGTTACGGGACGGATTATAATTCACCCCTCCACTTT. It yields the protein CASSYGTDYNSPLHF.

This sequence joins TRBV6-5 and TRBJ1-6; the D gene is possibly TRBD1 (6 bases). The CDR3 length is 15 residues. The germline CDR1 and CDR2 sequences are MNHEY and SVGAGI. V was cut by 4 bases and J by 6 bases, with 13 bases left in between. The CDR3 sequence: CASSSQGGRNSPLHF. CDR3 sequence (DNA): TGTGCCAGCAGTTCACAGGGAGGCCGTAATTCACCCCTCCACTTT.

This clonotype was counted ten times or more. The chain is built from TRBV3-1 and TRBJ2-5; possible D gene TRBD1, 6 bases. Trimming stripped 0 bases from V and 5 bases from J, with 16 bases between. This CDR3 spans 16 amino acids. The germline gives CDR1 LGHDT, CDR2 YNNKEL (reference sequence). The chain's CDR3 is CASSQDNTGPRETQYF. For the CDR3, the DNA is TGTGCCAGCAGCCAAGATAACACAGGGCCCCGCGAGACCCAGTACTTC.

The rearrangement links TRBV6-5 to TRBJ2-5; unclear D gene. The CDR3 covers 14 residues. The ends were cut back, 4 bases at V and 5 bases at J, with 14 bases in the middle. Germline-derived CDR1 and CDR2 are MNHEY and SVGAGI. The CDR3 region is CASSSDSAGETQYF. In nucleotides, the CDR3 is TGTGCCAGCAGTTCCGACTCGGCCGGTGAGACCCAGTACTTC.

This clonotype has at least ten counts. The V and J genes are TRBV12-3 or TRBV12-4 and TRBJ1-5; 8 nucleotides match TRBD1. CDR3 length: 16 residues. V dropped 5 bases and J dropped 3; count of bases not matched to a gene: 9. The CDR3, as DNA: TGTGCCAGCAGTCCCTTAGACAGGGGACCCAATCAGCCCCAGCATTTT. Its protein is CASSPLDRGPNQPQHF.

In its sample, this clonotype was seen many times. The J gene is TRBJ1-5, the V gene TRBV7-2; no clear D gene. V shed 3 bases and J shed 4 bases, with 13 bases lying between them. The CDR3 is 15 residues long. Germline loops: CDR1 SGHTA, CDR2 FQGNSA. In DNA form, the CDR3 reads TGTGCCAGCAGCTTCGCCTACATGGGAAATCAGCCCCAGCATTTT. Amino acid sequence: CASSFAYMGNQPQHF.

The sample holds many counts of this clonotype. The V gene is TRBV5-1, the J gene TRBJ1-1; D gene uncertain. V was clipped by 1 base and J by 3 bases, with 10 bases between them. This CDR3 has 14 amino acids. Per germline, CDR1 SGHRS and CDR2 YFSETQ. CDR3 bases: TGCGCCAGCAGCTTGATATCGGCGGACACTGAAGCTTTCTTT. Encoded protein: CASSLISADTEAFF.

This chain joins TRBV11-2 and TRBJ2-4; weak D call: TRBD1 (7 bases). The CDR3 has 15 amino acids. Germline V gene lookup returns CDR1 SGHAT and CDR2 FQNNGV. The V end was cut by 5 bases, the J end by 8 bases, with 19 bases between. DNA of the CDR3: TGTGCCAGCAGCACCCGACAGGGATGGGGGGACATTCAGTACTTC. This translates into CASSTRQGWGDIQYF. Full variable domain (outside the CDR3, taken from reference TRBV11-2 and TRBJ2-4): EAGVAQSPRYKIIEKRQSVAFWCNPISGHATLYWYQQILGQGPKLLIQFQNNGVVDDSQLPKDRFSAERLKGVDSTLKIQPAKLEDSAVYLCASSTRQGWGDIQYFGAGTRLSVL.